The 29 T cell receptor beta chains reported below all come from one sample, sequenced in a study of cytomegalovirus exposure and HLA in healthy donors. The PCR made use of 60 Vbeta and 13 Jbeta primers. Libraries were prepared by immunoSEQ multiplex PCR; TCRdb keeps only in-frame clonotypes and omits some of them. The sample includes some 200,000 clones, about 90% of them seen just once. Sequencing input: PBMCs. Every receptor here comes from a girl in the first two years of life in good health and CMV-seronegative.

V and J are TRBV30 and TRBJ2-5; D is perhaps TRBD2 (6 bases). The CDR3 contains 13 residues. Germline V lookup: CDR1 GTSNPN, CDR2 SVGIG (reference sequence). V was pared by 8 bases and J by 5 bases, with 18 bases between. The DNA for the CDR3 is TGTGCCGAGGGACTCCCGGCCCGGGAGACCCAGTACTTC. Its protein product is CAEGLPARETQYF. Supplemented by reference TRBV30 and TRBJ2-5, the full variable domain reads SQTIHQWPATLVQPVGSPLSLECTVEGTSNPNLYWYRQAAGRGLQLLFYSVGIGQISSEVPQNLSASRPQDRQFILSSKKLLLSDSGFYLCAEGLPARETQYFGPGTRLLVL.

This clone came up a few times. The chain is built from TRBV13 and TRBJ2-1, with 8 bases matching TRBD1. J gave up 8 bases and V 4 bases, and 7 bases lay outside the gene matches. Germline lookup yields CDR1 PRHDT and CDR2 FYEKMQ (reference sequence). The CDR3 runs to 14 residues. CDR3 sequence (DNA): TGTGCCAGCAGCTGGGGACAGGTGGCCGATGAGCAGTTCTTC. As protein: CASSWGQVADEQFF.

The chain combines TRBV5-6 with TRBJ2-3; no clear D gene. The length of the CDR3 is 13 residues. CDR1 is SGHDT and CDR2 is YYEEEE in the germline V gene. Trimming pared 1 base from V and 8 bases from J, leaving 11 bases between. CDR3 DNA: TGTGCCAGCAGCTTGCTAGAAGAAGGTACGCAGTATTTT. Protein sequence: CASSLLEEGTQYF.

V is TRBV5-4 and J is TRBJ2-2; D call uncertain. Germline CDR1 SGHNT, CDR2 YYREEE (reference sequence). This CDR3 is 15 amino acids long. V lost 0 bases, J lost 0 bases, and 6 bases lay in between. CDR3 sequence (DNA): TGTGCCAGCAGCTTGGACATTCCGAACACCGGGGAGCTGTTTTTT. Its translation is CASSLDIPNTGELFF.

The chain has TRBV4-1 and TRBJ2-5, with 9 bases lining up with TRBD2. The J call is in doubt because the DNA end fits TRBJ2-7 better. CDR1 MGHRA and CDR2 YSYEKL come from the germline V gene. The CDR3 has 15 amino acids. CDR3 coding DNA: TGCGCCAGCAGCCAAGAAACACTAGCGGGTTACGAGCAGTACTTC. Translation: CASSQETLAGYEQYF.

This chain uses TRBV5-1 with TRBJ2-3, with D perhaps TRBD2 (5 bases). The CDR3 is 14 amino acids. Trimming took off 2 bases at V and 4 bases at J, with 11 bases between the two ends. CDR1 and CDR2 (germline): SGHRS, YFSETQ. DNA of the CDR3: TGCGCCAGCAGCTTCGTGCTGGGAGCAGATACGCAGTATTTT. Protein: CASSFVLGADTQYF.

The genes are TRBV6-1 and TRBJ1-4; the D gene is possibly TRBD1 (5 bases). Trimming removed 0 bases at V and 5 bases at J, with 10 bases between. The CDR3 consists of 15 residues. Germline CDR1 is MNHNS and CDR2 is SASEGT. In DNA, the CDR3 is TGTGCCAGCAGTGAAGCTCGGACACCGAATGAAAAACTGTTTTTT. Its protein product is CASSEARTPNEKLFF.

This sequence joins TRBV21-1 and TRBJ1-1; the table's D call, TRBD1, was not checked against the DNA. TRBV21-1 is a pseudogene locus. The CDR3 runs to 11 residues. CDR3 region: CASADKVEAFF. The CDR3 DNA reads TGTGCCAGCGCCGACAAGGTTGAAGCTTTCTTT.

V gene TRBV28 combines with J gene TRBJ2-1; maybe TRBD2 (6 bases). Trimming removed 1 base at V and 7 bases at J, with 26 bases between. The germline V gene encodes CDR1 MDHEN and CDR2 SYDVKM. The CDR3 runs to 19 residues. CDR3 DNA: TGTGCCAGCAGTTTATCGGCTTTCAGGGAGGAGGGTTTCCCTAATGAGCAGTTCTTC. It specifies CASSLSAFREEGFPNEQFF.

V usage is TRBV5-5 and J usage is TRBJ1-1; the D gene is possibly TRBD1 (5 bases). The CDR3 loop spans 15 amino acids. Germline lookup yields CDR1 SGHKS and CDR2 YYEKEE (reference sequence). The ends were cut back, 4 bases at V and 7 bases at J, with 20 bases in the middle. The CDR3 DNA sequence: TGTGCCAGCAGCCTGGTCGCCCCATGGGGGGGTGAAGCTTTCTTT. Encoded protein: CASSLVAPWGGEAFF.

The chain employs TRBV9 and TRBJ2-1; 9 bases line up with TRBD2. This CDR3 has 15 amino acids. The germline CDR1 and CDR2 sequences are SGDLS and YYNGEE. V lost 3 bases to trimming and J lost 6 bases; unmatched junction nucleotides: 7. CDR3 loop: CASSDISGSVNEQFF. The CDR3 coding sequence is TGTGCCAGCAGCGATATTAGCGGGAGTGTCAATGAGCAGTTCTTC.

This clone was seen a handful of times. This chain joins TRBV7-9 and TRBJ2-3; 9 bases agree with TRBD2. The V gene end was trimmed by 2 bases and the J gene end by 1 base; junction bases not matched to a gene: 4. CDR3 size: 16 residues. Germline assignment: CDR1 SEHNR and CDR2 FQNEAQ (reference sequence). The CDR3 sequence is CASSLTERGGTDTQYF. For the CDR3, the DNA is TGTGCCAGCAGCTTAACTGAGCGGGGGGGCACAGATACGCAGTATTTT. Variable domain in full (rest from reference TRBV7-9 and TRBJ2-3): DTGVSQNPRHKITKRGQNVTFRCDPISEHNRLYWYRQTLGQGPEFLTYFQNEAQLEKSRLLSDRFSAERPKGSFSTLEIQRTEQGDSAMYLCASSLTERGGTDTQYFGPGTRLTVL.

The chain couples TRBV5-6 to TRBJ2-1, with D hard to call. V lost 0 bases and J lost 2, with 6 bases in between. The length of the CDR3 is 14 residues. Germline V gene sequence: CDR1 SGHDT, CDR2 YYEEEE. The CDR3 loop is CASSLGPAYNEQFF. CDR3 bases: TGTGCCAGCAGCTTGGGGCCTGCCTACAATGAGCAGTTCTTC.

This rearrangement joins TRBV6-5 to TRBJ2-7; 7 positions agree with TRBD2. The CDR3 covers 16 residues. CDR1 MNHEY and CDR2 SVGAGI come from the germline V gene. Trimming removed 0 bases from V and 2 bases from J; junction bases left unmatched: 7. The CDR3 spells CASSYSGGGLAYEQYF. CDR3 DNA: TGTGCCAGCAGTTACTCGGGCGGTGGACTAGCCTACGAGCAGTACTTC.

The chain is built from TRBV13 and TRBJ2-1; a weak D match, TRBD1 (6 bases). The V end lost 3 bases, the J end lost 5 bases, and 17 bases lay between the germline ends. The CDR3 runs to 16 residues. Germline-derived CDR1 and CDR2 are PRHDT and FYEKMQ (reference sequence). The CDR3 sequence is CASSFWGRSLNNEQFF. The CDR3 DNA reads TGTGCCAGCAGCTTCTGGGGGCGGTCGCTAAACAATGAGCAGTTCTTC. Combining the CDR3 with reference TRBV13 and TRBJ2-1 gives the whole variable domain AAGVIQSPRHLIKEKRETATLKCYPIPRHDTVYWYQQGPGQDPQFLISFYEKMQSDKGSIPDRFSAQQFSDYHSELNMSSLELGDSALYFCASSFWGRSLNNEQFFGPGTRLTVL.

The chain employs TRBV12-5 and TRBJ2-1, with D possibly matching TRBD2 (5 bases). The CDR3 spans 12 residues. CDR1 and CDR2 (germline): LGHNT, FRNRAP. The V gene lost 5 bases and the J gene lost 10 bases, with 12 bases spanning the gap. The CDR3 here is CASGGLTREQFF. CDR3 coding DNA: TGTGCTAGTGGTGGACTGACACGGGAGCAGTTCTTC.

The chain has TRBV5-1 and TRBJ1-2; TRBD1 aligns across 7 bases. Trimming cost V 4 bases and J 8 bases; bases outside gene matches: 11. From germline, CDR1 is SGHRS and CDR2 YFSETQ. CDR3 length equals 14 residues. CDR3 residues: CASSPGQSPVGYTF. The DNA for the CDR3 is TGCGCCAGCAGCCCGGGACAGTCCCCAGTCGGCTACACCTTC.

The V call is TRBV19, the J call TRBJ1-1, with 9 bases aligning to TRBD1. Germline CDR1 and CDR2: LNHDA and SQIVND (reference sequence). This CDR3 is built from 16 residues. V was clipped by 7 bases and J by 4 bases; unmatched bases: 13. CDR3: CASTSDRGGKSTEAFF. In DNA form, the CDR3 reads TGTGCCAGTACCTCGGACAGGGGAGGAAAGAGCACTGAAGCTTTCTTT.

CDR3 bases: TGTGCCAGCGGACGGGGCAATGAGCAGTTCTTC. This sequence encodes CASGRGNEQFF. The chain combines TRBV6-5 with TRBJ2-1; the D gene is possibly TRBD2 (5 bases). Germline values: CDR1 MNHEY, CDR2 SVGAGI. The V end lost 8 bases, the J end lost 6 bases, and 8 bases lay between the germline ends. The CDR3 has 11 residues.

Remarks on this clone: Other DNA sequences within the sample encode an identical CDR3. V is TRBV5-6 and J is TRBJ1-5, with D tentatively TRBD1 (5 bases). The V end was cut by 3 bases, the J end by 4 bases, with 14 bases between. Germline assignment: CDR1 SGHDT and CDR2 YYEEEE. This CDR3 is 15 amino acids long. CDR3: CASSSGGAGNQPQHF. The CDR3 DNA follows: TGTGCCAGCAGCTCCGGGGGAGCGGGGAATCAGCCCCAGCATTTT.

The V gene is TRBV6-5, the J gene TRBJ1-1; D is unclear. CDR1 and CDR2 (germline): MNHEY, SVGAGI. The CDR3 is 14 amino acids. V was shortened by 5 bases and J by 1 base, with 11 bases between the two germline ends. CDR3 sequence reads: CASSRGERNTEAFF. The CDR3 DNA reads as TGTGCCAGCAGTCGCGGGGAACGGAACACTGAAGCTTTCTTT.

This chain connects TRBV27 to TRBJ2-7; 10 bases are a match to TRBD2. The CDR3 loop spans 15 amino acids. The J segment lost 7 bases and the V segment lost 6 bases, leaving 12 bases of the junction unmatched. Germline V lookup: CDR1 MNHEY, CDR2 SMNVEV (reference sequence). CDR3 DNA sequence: TGTGCCAGCAGCTGGGTGCTAGCGGGAGCTGGTGAGCAGTACTTC. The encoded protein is CASSWVLAGAGEQYF.

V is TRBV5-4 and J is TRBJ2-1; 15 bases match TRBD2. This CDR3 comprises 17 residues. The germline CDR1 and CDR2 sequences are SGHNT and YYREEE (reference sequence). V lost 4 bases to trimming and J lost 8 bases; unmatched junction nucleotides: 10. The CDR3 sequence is CASSTRTSGRAVDEQFF. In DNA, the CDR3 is TGTGCCAGCAGCACCCGGACTAGCGGGAGGGCCGTGGATGAGCAGTTCTTC.

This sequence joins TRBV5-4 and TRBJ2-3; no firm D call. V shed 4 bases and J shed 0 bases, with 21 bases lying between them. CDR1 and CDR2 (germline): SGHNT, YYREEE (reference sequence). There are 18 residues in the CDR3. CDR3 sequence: CASSTRPARYASTDTQYF. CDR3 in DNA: TGTGCCAGCAGCACACGACCCGCTAGATACGCTAGCACAGATACGCAGTATTTT.

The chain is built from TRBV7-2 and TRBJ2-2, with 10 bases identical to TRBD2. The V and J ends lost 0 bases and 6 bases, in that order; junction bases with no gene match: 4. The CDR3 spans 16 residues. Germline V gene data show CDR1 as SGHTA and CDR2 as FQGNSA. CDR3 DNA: TGTGCCAGCAGCTTAGCAGCGGGAGGGGTCGCCGGGGAGCTGTTTTTT. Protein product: CASSLAAGGVAGELFF.

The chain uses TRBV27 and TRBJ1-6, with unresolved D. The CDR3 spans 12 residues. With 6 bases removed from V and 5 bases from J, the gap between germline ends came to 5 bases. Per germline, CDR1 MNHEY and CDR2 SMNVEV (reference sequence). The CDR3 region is CASRQNNSPLHF. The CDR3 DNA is TGTGCCAGCAGACAGAATAATTCACCCCTCCACTTT.

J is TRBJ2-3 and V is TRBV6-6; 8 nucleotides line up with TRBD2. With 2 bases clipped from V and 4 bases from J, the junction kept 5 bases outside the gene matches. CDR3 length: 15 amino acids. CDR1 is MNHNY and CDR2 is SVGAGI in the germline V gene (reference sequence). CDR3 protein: CASSYGREGPDTQYF. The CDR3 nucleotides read TGTGCCAGCAGTTACGGACGGGAGGGCCCAGATACGCAGTATTTT.

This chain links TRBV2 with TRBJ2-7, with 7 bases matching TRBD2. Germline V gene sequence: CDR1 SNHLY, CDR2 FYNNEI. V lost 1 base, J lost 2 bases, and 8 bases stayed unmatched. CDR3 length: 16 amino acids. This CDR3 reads CASSEGWASGAYEQYF. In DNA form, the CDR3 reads TGTGCCAGCAGTGAAGGGTGGGCTAGCGGCGCCTACGAGCAGTACTTC.

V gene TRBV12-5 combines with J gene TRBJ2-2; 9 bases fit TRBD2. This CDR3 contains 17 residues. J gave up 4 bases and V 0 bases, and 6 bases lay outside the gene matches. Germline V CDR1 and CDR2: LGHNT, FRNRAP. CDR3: CASGLVLSREGTGELFF. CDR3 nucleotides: TGTGCTAGTGGTTTGGTACTTTCGCGGGAGGGCACCGGGGAGCTGTTTTTT.